These 2 T cell receptor beta chains originate from one sample sequenced in a study of T cells in Graves' hyperthyroidism and ophthalmopathy. The CDR3 regions of TCR beta were amplified from RNA transcripts. RT-PCR in the first round (using the HTBI primer set) targeted the TCR CDR3. TCRdb re-derived calls from the multiplex PCR reads in MiXCR, one entry per CDR3 protein. This sample has 540,000 or so distinct CDR3 sequences, with 15% to 19% found just once. The specimen sequenced was blood. These receptor sequences come from a woman in her 30s with Graves' hyperthyroidism.

This clonotype was seen repeatedly, ten times or more. V usage is TRBV2 and J usage is TRBJ2-1; TRBD2 agrees at 9 bases. Germline-derived CDR1 and CDR2 are SNHLY and FYNNEI. The CDR3 extends over 14 amino acids. V lost 5 bases to trimming and J lost 6 bases; unmatched junction nucleotides: 5. CDR3 protein: CASSKTSGFNEQFF. Written as DNA, the CDR3 is TGTGCCAGCAGTAAAACTAGCGGGTTCAATGAGCAGTTCTTC.

The V call is TRBV12-3 or TRBV12-4, the J call TRBJ2-1; TRBD2 might be the D (6 bases). This CDR3 spans 15 amino acids. V lost 6 bases and J 6 bases, leaving 18 bases between the germline ends. CDR3 residues: CASSHTGRGGNEQFF. CDR3 nucleotides: TGTGCCAGCAGCCACACTGGGCGGGGTGGCAATGAGCAGTTCTTC.